This is a list of T cell receptor beta chains from one sample in a study of OX40 agonist ivuxolimab in advanced cancers. Libraries were prepared by immunoSEQ multiplex PCR; TCRdb keeps only in-frame clonotypes and omits some of them. Of about 94,000 clones detected, roughly 91% appear once; the ten largest clones hold 0.31%. The starting material was CD4+ or CD8+ T cells sorted from blood, obtained in a trial of the OX40 agonist ivuxolimab. These receptors all come from an adult with an advanced solid tumor such as melanoma, head and neck, liver or kidney cancer. CDR3s include the opening cysteine and the closing phenylalanine or tryptophan. Fields, in order: D gene, V gene, J gene, clone size, CDR3 DNA, CDR3 protein. A D gene is named only where the DNA matches it firmly. The size field is filled for only some rows; it gives once, few, many or a size class.

>TRBD2|TRBV11-2|TRBJ2-5|.
TGTGCCAGCAGCTTCGGGGGGGGCCAAGAGACCCAGTACTTC
CASSFGGGQETQYF
>.|TRBV5-1|TRBJ2-5|.
TGCGCCAGCAGCTCGCTGGGGGCTGAAGAGACCCAGTACTTC
CASSSLGAEETQYF
>.|TRBV19|TRBJ2-5|.
TGTGCCAGTGGTCGGAGGGAGACCCAGTACTTC
CASGRRETQYF
>.|TRBV5-5|TRBJ1-2|.
TGTGCCAGCAGCTTGGTGGGCAAGGACTATGGCTACACCTTC
CASSLVGKDYGYTF
>TRBD1|TRBV11-2|TRBJ2-7|.
TGTGCCAGCAGCTTAGGGGACAGGGGGTACGAGCAGTACTTC
CASSLGDRGYEQYF
>TRBD1|TRBV13|TRBJ1-6|.
TGTGCCAGCAGCTTAGGGGGACAGGGGAGATCACCCCTCCACTTT
CASSLGGQGRSPLHF
>.|TRBV9|TRBJ2-2|.
TGTGCCAGCAGCGTAGGAGAGAACACCGGGGAGCTGTTTTTT
CASSVGENTGELFF
>.|TRBV2|TRBJ1-5|.
TGTGCCAGCAGGGAGGACGGAAATCAGCCCCAGCATTTT
CASREDGNQPQHF
>TRBD1|TRBV27|TRBJ2-7|.
TGTGCCAGCAGTTTGAACAGGGGGGCCGAGCAGTACTTC
CASSLNRGAEQYF
>TRBD2|TRBV7-2|TRBJ2-3|.
TGTGCCAGCAGCTCAATGGGGACTAGAAGCACAGATACGCAGTATTTT
CASSSMGTRSTDTQYF
>TRBD2|TRBV7-2|TRBJ2-1|.
TGTGCCAGCAGCTTAGCCCCCCGGGCGGGGGACAATGAGCAGTTCTTC
CASSLAPRAGDNEQFF
>.|TRBV7-9|TRBJ1-4|.
TGCCCGCCTCCTCCGGGTCCGATGCGAAAACTGTTTTTT
CPPPPGPMRKLFF
>.|TRBV28|TRBJ1-1|.
TGTGCCAGCAGTTTAAACGGAAGGGGGAGCACTGAAGCTTTCTTT
CASSLNGRGSTEAFF
>.|TRBV5-7|TRBJ2-6|.
TGTGCCAGCAGAGTACATTGCGTACAAAGTCGGGCCAACGTCCTGACTTTC
CASRVHCVQSRANVLTF
>.|TRBV15|TRBJ1-1|few
TGTGCCACCAGCAGGGTCTTGAACACTGAAGCTTTCTTT
CATSRVLNTEAFF
>TRBD2|TRBV11-3|TRBJ2-1|.
TGTGCCAGCAGCCCGTCGCGGGGGGGAGAGCAGTTCTTC
CASSPSRGGEQFF
>TRBD1|TRBV7-8|TRBJ1-1|.
TGTGCCAGCAGCACTGGGACAGGGTCCTTGAACACTGAAGCTTTCTTT
CASSTGTGSLNTEAFF
>TRBD1|TRBV29-1|TRBJ2-4|.
TGCAGCGGGGGGACAGGGTTGATTCAGTACTTC
CSGGTGLIQYF
>TRBD1|TRBV2|TRBJ2-2|.
TGTGCCAGCAGTGAGACAGGGGGCGGAACCGGGGAGCTGTTTTTT
CASSETGGGTGELFF
>.|TRBV11-2|TRBJ2-7|.
TGTGTCAGCAGCTTAGGCACGGTGCCGGGCTACGAGCAGTACTTC
CVSSLGTVPGYEQYF
>TRBD1|TRBV5-1|TRBJ2-7|.
TGCGCCAGCAGCTTGGTGGGACAGTTTACCTACGAGCAGTACTTC
CASSLVGQFTYEQYF
>.|TRBV13|TRBJ2-2|once
TGTGCCAGCAGCTTAGGTCCCGGGACATCGAGTGGCACCGGGGAGCTGTTTTTT
CASSLGPGTSSGTGELFF